The subject of this entry is one T cell receptor beta chain. This clone turned up a few times. The antigen this receptor binds is unknown. Base quality data are lacking; no much larger clone is found one base away. Each donor gave one peripheral blood draw, approximately 110 mL on average, collected into heparinised tubes. Naive, central memory, regulatory and stem cell-like memory CD4+ T cells were sorted on a BD FACSAria II using a panel including CD45RO, CCR7, CD25, CD127, CD95 and CD27. A purity above 95% was achieved for all sorted populations. Right away, PBMCs were isolated by Lymphoprep density gradient centrifugation and were stained directly, with no culture step. So that batch effects would be minimized, each experiment stained and sorted samples in pairs, pairing one healthy donor with one patient. These data originate in a study of beta chain features in type 1 diabetes (dated by TCRdb to about 2018). For the study in its entirety: No differences in mean age, gender distribution, total cell number or subset yield were found between patients and healthy donors. A total of 100 million to 110 million sorted cells were examined across all samples, and a strong correlation was observed between cell number per subset and RNA yield. The study compared the TCRB repertoires of sorted circulating CD4+ T cell subsets in recently diagnosed type 1 diabetes patients with those in matched healthy donors. Regulatory and stem cell-like memory subsets were obtained from only 8 patients and roughly eight healthy donors, while naive and central memory subsets were obtained from all 30 or so donors. Overall results and qualifications from the work: Because the HLA sub-analyses included only small numbers of individuals, any influence of HLA type on TCRB rearrangement was left unresolved. Fewer insertions and more nucleotide deletions at VDJ recombination sites were observed in patients with type 1 diabetes, implying thymic rearrangement abnormalities. In all four CD4+ subsets, TCRB CDR3 length was moderately but significantly shorter in type 1 diabetes patients. Because cDNA was sequenced instead of genomic DNA, highly expressing activated cells could be over-represented, though the groups showed no difference in activation or CD3 levels. Shorter templates might be favored by PCR, yet because patient and control samples were amplified and corrected together, any such skew would affect both groups equally. Naive, central memory and regulatory TCRB repertoires appeared to be more alike among patients than among healthy donors.

V drops 1 base and J drops 2 bases, leaving 6 bases in between. Reading the germline V gene (reference sequence) gives CDR1 LNHNV and CDR2 YYDKDF. From the cysteine through the phenylalanine, the CDR3 covers 13 amino acids. This entry keeps only the CDR3 DNA: 39 bases, framed from base 1. The entire amount of isolated RNA was reverse transcribed using the High Capacity cDNA Reverse Transcription Kit, so the sequenced TCRB transcripts were expressed ones. Deep immunoSEQ sequencing was performed on naive, central memory and regulatory T cell samples, with an average of roughly 4 million total reads per sample. Sorted cells were lysed in RLT buffer and RNA was extracted with DNase-treated RNeasy Micro or Mini kits, depending on cell number. Each cell subset was processed separately to prevent cross-contamination, with patient and healthy donor samples processed together. Using the immunoSEQ multiplex PCR, TCRB sequences were amplified from cDNA into 87-bp fragments spanning the CDR3 region. Sequencing of the amplicons was performed on the Illumina HiSeq platform. Turning to the authors' computational methods: PCR bias was computationally corrected using synthetic template baselines, reads within Hamming distance 2 were collapsed, and singletons that could not be merged were discarded. Reads were aligned against IMGT so that V, D and J genes, CDR3 length and insertions or deletions at six rearrangement sites could be assigned. Within each subset, clonotype counts were normalized to the number of sorted cells before true diversity and Gini coefficients were calculated with the tcR R package. The overlap coefficient, calculated on TCRB nucleotide sequences, was used to quantify repertoire sharing. What TCRdb holds here is the immuneACCESS table cut down to in-frame rearrangements. Part of the clones is not present; checked against another copy, under half of the missing clones reflect an unresolved V gene, and the others are unexplained. The V and J calls and the clone size are those of that table, but D and trimming were determined from the DNA. Here the sample has around 190,000 clones; about 13% occur a single time. The ten biggest clones cover 0.55% to 0.8% of the sample.

The material sequenced was central memory CD4+ T cells from blood. The chain joins TRBV15 to TRBJ2-7; a confident D gene designation cannot be given. This clonotype was obtained from a woman in her late teens or twenties in good health. The CDR3 here reads CATSRGAPYEQYF. In nucleotide form, the sequence is TGTGCCACCAGCAGAGGCGCACCCTACGAGCAGTACTTC. The full variable domain, completed from the reference TRBV15 and TRBJ2-7 proteins outside the CDR3, reads DAMVIQNPRYQVTQFGKPVTLSCSQTLNHNVMYWYQQKSSQAPKLLFHYYDKDFNNEADTPDNFQSRRPNTSFCFLDIRSPGLGDTAMYLCATSRGAPYEQYFGPGTRLTVT.